A single sample gave rise to the 24 T cell receptor beta chains below, sequenced in a study of identical twins. A single record per CDR3 protein comes from TCRdb applying MiXCR to the 5' RACE reads. The table shows 300,000 to 400,000 distinct CDR3 sequences, with roughly 9% occurring only once. The material sequenced was naive T cells sorted from blood. These receptors originate from a woman aged 50 to 60 in good health.

The chain joins TRBV20-1 to TRBJ1-3, with D hard to call. V lost 3 bases, J lost 0 bases, and 6 bases lay in between. The CDR3 loop spans 13 amino acids. Germline assignment: CDR1 DFQATT and CDR2 SNEGSKA (reference sequence). CDR3 nucleotide sequence: TGCAGTGCTAGTGTCGACTCTGGAAACACCATATATTTT. Translated, it gives CSASVDSGNTIYF.

The chain joins TRBV5-1 to TRBJ2-2, with D perhaps matching TRBD2 (6 bases). Germline lookup yields CDR1 SGHRS and CDR2 YFSETQ. V was trimmed by 10 bases and J by 8 bases, leaving 12 bases between them. This CDR3 comprises 11 residues. DNA of the CDR3: TGCGCCCTCAAGGCGGGAGGGGAGCTGTTTTTT. Encoded protein: CALKAGGELFF.

This chain connects TRBV3-1 to TRBJ2-7; 9 bases agree with TRBD1. V lost 5 bases, J lost 3 bases, and 11 bases stayed unmatched. CDR3 size: 16 residues. Germline-derived CDR1 and CDR2 are LGHDT and YNNKEL (reference sequence). CDR3 residues: CASSFIGGQGIYEQYF. The CDR3 DNA reads as TGTGCCAGCAGCTTTATAGGGGGACAGGGAATCTACGAGCAGTACTTC.

This clonotype was seen a few times. This rearrangement joins TRBV11-2 to TRBJ2-2; a weak D match, TRBD2 (6 bases). CDR3 size: 16 residues. V was clipped by 2 bases and J by 8 bases, with 18 bases between them. Per germline, CDR1 SGHAT and CDR2 FQNNGV. The CDR3 spells CASSLFGTGLNGELFF. In nucleotides, the CDR3 is TGTGCCAGCAGCTTATTCGGGACGGGACTGAATGGGGAGCTGTTTTTT.

This clonotype was seen at least ten times. The chain uses TRBV20-1 and TRBJ2-3; no firm D call. The CDR3 length is 15 residues. Germline V gene data show CDR1 as DFQATT and CDR2 as SNEGSKA (reference sequence). Trimming pared 1 base from V and 1 base from J, leaving 12 bases between. CDR3 DNA sequence: TGCAGTGCTAGAGCCCCTCGAGGAGGCACAGATACGCAGTATTTT. Amino acid sequence: CSARAPRGGTDTQYF.

This clonotype was picked up a small number of times. This chain joins TRBV19 and TRBJ1-1; TRBD1 matches 9 bases. The germline V gene has CDR1 LNHDA and CDR2 SQIVND (reference sequence). The CDR3 runs to 14 residues. Germline trimming cut 6 bases from V and 3 bases from J; bases unmatched to any gene: 5. The CDR3 sequence: CASRNRGPDTEAFF. The CDR3 bases are TGTGCCAGTAGGAACAGGGGGCCGGACACTGAAGCTTTCTTT.

The sample holds a few counts of this clonotype. This chain connects TRBV20-1 to TRBJ1-5; 7 bases are shared with TRBD1. The germline V gene has CDR1 DFQATT and CDR2 SNEGSKA (reference sequence). V dropped 3 bases and J dropped 5; count of bases not matched to a gene: 4. CDR3 length: 13 residues. CDR3 residues: CSARTGRDQPQHF. For the CDR3, the DNA is TGCAGTGCTAGGACAGGGAGGGATCAGCCCCAGCATTTT.

This chain uses TRBV5-1 with TRBJ1-1; tentatively, D is TRBD1 (6 bases). The ends were cut back, 5 bases at V and 0 bases at J, with 11 bases in the middle. CDR3 length: 14 amino acids. Germline CDR1 and CDR2: SGHRS and YFSETQ. The CDR3 region is CASRLDSLNTEAFF. Here the CDR3 DNA reads TGCGCCAGCAGGCTGGACAGTCTGAACACTGAAGCTTTCTTT.

The CDR3 sequence: CASSSLTWNSPLHF. The CDR3 DNA sequence: TGTGCCAGCAGTTCCCTAACTTGGAATTCACCCCTCCACTTT. V is TRBV12-3 or TRBV12-4 and J is TRBJ1-6; D is undetermined. The V end was cut by 4 bases, the J end by 7 bases, with 11 bases between. This CDR3 contains 14 residues.

The genes are TRBV9 and TRBJ2-1, with 10 positions matching TRBD2. This CDR3 comprises 15 residues. Trimming at V came to 0 bases and at J to 5 bases, leaving 2 bases not matched to a gene. Germline V gene lookup returns CDR1 SGDLS and CDR2 YYNGEE. The CDR3 sequence is CASSVGSGRHNEQFF. CDR3 bases: TGTGCCAGCAGCGTAGGTAGCGGGAGGCACAATGAGCAGTTCTTC.

The V gene is TRBV10-3, the J gene TRBJ2-5, with D perhaps matching TRBD1 (6 bases). CDR3 length equals 15 residues. CDR1 and CDR2 from the germline V gene are ENHRY and SYGVKD. V was shortened by 1 base and J by 5 bases, with 14 bases between the two germline ends. CDR3 sequence (DNA): TGTGCCATCAGTGAGTTGCCAGTACAGGGTGAGACCCAGTACTTC. The encoded protein is CAISELPVQGETQYF.

The chain joins TRBV4-1 to TRBJ2-7; D is ambiguous. The CDR3 extends over 13 amino acids. Germline V gives CDR1 MGHRA, CDR2 YSYEKL. Between the trimmed V and J ends, which lost 1 base and 1 base, there was a span of 5 bases. DNA of the CDR3: TGCGCCAGCAGCCAAGGATATTCCTACGAGCAGTACTTC. Translated: CASSQGYSYEQYF.

Concerning this clonotype itself: Compared with germline, one end of the junction differs, possibly owing to a read error. Written as DNA, the CDR3 is TGTCCCAGCAGGAGGGATAGCGGGACCACAGATACGCAGTATTTT. Translation gives CPSRRDSGTTDTQYF. The genes are TRBV2 and TRBJ2-3, with 8 bases identical to TRBD2. The germline V gene encodes CDR1 SNHLY and CDR2 FYNNEI. The CDR3 has 15 amino acids. The whole variable domain, remainder taken from reference TRBV2 and TRBJ2-3, is EPEVTQTPSHQVTQMGQEVILRCVPISNHLYFYWYRQILGQKVEFLVSFYNNEISEKSEIFDDQFSVERPDGSNFTLKIRSTKLEDSAMYFCPSRRDSGTTDTQYFGPGTRLTVL.

This clonotype was recorded a few times. V and J are TRBV5-1 and TRBJ2-2; D is possibly TRBD2 (6 bases). CDR3 length: 17 residues. In germline, CDR1 is SGHRS, CDR2 YFSETQ. The germline V and J ends were trimmed by 3 bases and 4 bases, with 19 bases remaining between them. CDR3: CASSWPPGAIVTGELFF. The CDR3 DNA follows: TGCGCCAGCAGCTGGCCTCCGGGAGCCATTGTCACCGGGGAGCTGTTTTTT.

V and J are TRBV20-1 and TRBJ1-6; perhaps TRBD1 as D (6 bases). The V and J ends lost 3 bases and 7 bases respectively, with 13 bases between them. CDR3 size: 14 residues. Looked up from germline, CDR1 is DFQATT and CDR2 is SNEGSKA (reference sequence). This CDR3 is CSAREGGNNSPLHF. The CDR3 nucleotides read TGCAGTGCTAGGGAAGGGGGAAACAATTCACCCCTCCACTTT.

This clonotype was seen at least ten times. The genes are TRBV12-3 or TRBV12-4 and TRBJ2-2; 7 bases agree with TRBD1. J gave up 5 bases and V 6 bases, and 9 bases lay outside the gene matches. CDR3 size: 15 residues. The CDR3 spells CASSSAPRGTGELFF. DNA of the CDR3: TGTGCCAGCAGCTCTGCCCCCAGGGGGACCGGGGAGCTGTTTTTT.

This clonotype was detected a few times. The V and J genes are TRBV29-1 and TRBJ2-3; TRBD1 is a possible D gene (6 bases). Looked up from germline, CDR1 is SQVTM and CDR2 is ANQGSEA. V shed 4 bases and J shed 6 bases, with 14 bases lying between them. The CDR3 extends over 13 amino acids. Here the CDR3 reads CSVGPIQGDTQYF. Written as DNA, the CDR3 is TGCAGCGTTGGGCCGATCCAGGGGGATACGCAGTATTTT.

This chain links TRBV27 with TRBJ1-2, with TRBD1 matching over 9 bases. J lost 8 bases, V lost 3 bases, and 4 bases had no gene match. Germline loops: CDR1 MNHEY, CDR2 SMNVEV (reference sequence). This CDR3 is 13 amino acids long. CDR3 coding DNA: TGTGCCAGCAGTTTGAGACAGGGGGGAGGCTACACCTTC. Translating it yields CASSLRQGGGYTF.

CDR3 protein: CSARPWTSPNNEQFF. Here the CDR3 DNA reads TGCAGTGCTAGACCGTGGACTAGTCCCAACAATGAGCAGTTCTTC. This chain links TRBV20-1 with TRBJ2-1; TRBD2 agrees at 7 bases. The CDR3 loop spans 15 amino acids. The germline gives CDR1 DFQATT, CDR2 SNEGSKA (reference sequence). V lost 2 bases to trimming and J lost 5 bases; unmatched junction nucleotides: 9.

The chain combines TRBV7-2 with TRBJ1-1; a weak D match, TRBD1 (6 bases). Trimming pared 5 bases from V and 6 bases from J, leaving 13 bases between. There are 13 residues in the CDR3. CDR1 is SGHTA, CDR2 FQGNSA, per germline. The DNA for the CDR3 is TGTGCCAGCAGCCAGGGGTGGGAGGCTGAAGCTTTCTTT. Translating gives CASSQGWEAEAFF.

This clonotype was seen more than once but under ten times. The chain combines TRBV20-1 with TRBJ2-1; D call uncertain. The CDR3 is 12 amino acids. In germline, CDR1 is DFQATT, CDR2 SNEGSKA (reference sequence). V gave up 3 bases and J gave up 5 bases, with 8 bases separating them. CDR3 nucleotides: TGCAGTGCTAGGTGGAGAAACAATGAGCAGTTCTTC. This translates into CSARWRNNEQFF.

This chain connects TRBV6-6 to TRBJ1-6; TRBD1 matches at 7 bases. The germline V gene encodes CDR1 MNHNY and CDR2 SVGAGI (reference sequence). V lost 6 bases to trimming and J lost 5 bases; unmatched junction nucleotides: 1. The CDR3 covers 13 residues. The CDR3, as DNA: TGTGCCAGCAGACAGGGGCATAATTCACCCCTCCACTTT. Its translation is CASRQGHNSPLHF.

The table lists this clonotype with a few counts. The chain uses TRBV5-1 and TRBJ2-1, with TRBD2 as a possible D gene (6 bases). Trimming pared 0 bases from V and 3 bases from J, leaving 7 bases between. Germline lookup yields CDR1 SGHRS and CDR2 YFSETQ. The CDR3 length is 14 residues. In DNA form, the CDR3 reads TGCGCCAGCAGCTTGGCTAGCGACTACAATGAGCAGTTCTTC. Translated: CASSLASDYNEQFF. Supplemented by reference TRBV5-1 and TRBJ2-1, the full variable domain reads KAGVTQTPRYLIKTRGQQVTLSCSPISGHRSVSWYQQTPGQGLQFLFEYFSETQRNKGNFPGRFSGRQFSNSRSEMNVSTLELGDSALYLCASSLASDYNEQFFGPGTRLTVL.

This clonotype was found a few times. This chain uses TRBV4-1 with TRBJ1-4, with D possibly matching TRBD1 (5 bases). The CDR3 covers 15 residues. Between the trimmed V and J ends, which lost 3 bases and 0 bases, there was a span of 8 bases. Germline CDR1 is MGHRA and CDR2 is YSYEKL. CDR3 nucleotides: TGCGCCAGCAGCCAGACGACAGCAACTAATGAAAAACTGTTTTTT. Protein: CASSQTTATNEKLFF.